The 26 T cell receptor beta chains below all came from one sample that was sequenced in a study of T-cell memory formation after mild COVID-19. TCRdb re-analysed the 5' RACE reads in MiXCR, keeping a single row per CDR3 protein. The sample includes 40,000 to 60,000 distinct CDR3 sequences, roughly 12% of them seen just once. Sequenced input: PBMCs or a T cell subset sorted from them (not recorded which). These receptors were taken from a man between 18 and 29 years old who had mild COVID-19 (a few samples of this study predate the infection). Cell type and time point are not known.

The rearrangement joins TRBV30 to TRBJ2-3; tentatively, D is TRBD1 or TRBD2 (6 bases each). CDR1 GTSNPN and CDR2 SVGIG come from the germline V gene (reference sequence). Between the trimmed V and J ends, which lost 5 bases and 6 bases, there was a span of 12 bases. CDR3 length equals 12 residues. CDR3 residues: CAWGPGADTQYF. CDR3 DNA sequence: TGTGCCTGGGGGCCGGGGGCGGATACGCAGTATTTT.

The DNA for the CDR3 is TGTGCCATCAGTGAGCCGGGACAGGGGGGCACTGAAGCTTTCTTT. Translation gives CAISEPGQGGTEAFF. The chain employs TRBV10-3 and TRBJ1-1; 11 bases line up with TRBD1. The germline V gene has CDR1 ENHRY and CDR2 SYGVKD. V lost 2 bases and J lost 4; bases outside the gene matches: 3. The length of the CDR3 is 15 residues.

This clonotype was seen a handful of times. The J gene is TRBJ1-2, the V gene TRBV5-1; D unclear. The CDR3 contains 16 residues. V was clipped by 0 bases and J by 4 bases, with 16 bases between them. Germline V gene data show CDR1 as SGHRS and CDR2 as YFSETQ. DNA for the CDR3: TGCGCCAGCAGCTTGGGCGGGTCGGGGTTCGGCTATGGCTACACCTTC. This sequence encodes CASSLGGSGFGYGYTF.

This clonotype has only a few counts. This CDR3 is CSAPKGETQYF. In nucleotides, the CDR3 is TGCAGTGCCCCAAAGGGAGAGACCCAGTACTTC. The chain joins TRBV20-1 to TRBJ2-5; unclear D gene. CDR1 is DFQATT, CDR2 SNEGSKA, per germline (reference sequence). V shed 6 bases and J shed 4 bases, with 9 bases lying between them. The CDR3 contains 11 residues.

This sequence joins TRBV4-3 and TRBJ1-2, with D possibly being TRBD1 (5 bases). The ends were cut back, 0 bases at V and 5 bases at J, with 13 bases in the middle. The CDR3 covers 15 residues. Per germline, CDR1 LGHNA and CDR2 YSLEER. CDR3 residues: CASSQDWGISYGYTF. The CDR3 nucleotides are TGCGCCAGCAGCCAAGATTGGGGGATTTCGTATGGCTACACCTTC.

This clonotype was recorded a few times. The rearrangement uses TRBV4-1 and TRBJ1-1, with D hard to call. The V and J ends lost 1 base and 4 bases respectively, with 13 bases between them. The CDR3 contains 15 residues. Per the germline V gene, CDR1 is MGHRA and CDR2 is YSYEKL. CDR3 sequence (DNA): TGCGCCAGCAGCCAAGGACCACCAGGAGGCACTGAAGCTTTCTTT. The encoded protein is CASSQGPPGGTEAFF.

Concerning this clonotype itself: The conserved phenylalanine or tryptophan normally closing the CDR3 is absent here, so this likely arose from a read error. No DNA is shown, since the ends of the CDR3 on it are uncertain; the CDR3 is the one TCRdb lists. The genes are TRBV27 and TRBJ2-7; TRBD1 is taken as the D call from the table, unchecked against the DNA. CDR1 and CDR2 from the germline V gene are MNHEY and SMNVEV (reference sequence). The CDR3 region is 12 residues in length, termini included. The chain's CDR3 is CASSTGGTGLSL.

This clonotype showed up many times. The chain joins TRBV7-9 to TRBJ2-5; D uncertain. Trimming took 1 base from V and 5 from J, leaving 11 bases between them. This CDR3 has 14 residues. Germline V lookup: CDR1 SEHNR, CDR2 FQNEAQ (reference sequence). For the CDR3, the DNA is TGTGCCAGCAGCTTAGGCTCGGGCATGGAGACCCAGTACTTC. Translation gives CASSLGSGMETQYF.

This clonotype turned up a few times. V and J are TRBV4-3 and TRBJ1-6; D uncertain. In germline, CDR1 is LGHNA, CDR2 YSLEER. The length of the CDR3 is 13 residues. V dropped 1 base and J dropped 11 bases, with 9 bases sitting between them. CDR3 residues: CASSQVDGPPLHF. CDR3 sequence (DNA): TGCGCCAGCAGCCAAGTTGACGGTCCACCCCTCCACTTT.

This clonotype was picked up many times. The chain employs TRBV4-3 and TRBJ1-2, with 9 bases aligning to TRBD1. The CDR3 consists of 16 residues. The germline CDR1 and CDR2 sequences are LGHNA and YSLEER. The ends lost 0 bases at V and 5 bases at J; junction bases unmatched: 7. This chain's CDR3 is CASSQDPGQGIYGYTF. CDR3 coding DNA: TGCGCCAGCAGCCAAGACCCGGGACAGGGAATTTATGGCTACACCTTC.

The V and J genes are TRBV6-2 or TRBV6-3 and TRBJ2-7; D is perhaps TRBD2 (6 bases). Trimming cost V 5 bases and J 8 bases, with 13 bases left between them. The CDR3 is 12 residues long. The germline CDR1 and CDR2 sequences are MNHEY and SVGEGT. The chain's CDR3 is CASSALGGQQYV. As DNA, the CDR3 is TGTGCCAGCAGTGCGCTGGGGGGACAGCAGTACGTC.

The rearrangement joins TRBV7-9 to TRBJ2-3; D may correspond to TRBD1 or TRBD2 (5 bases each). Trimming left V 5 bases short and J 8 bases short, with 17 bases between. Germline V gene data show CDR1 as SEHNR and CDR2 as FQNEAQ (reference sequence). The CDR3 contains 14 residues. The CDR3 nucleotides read TGTGCCAGCAGCCCGGGACGAGAATCCGGTACGCAGTATTTT. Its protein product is CASSPGRESGTQYF. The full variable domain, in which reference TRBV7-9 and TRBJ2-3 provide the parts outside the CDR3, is DTGVSQNPRHKITKRGQNVTFRCDPISEHNRLYWYRQTLGQGPEFLTYFQNEAQLEKSRLLSDRFSAERPKGSFSTLEIQRTEQGDSAMYLCASSPGRESGTQYFGPGTRLTVL.

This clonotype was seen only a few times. CDR3 residues: CASSGTGTAYTEAFF. Here the CDR3 DNA reads TGTGCCAGCAGCGGAACCGGGACAGCCTACACTGAAGCTTTCTTT. V usage is TRBV5-4 and J usage is TRBJ1-1, with 7 bases fitting TRBD1. Looked up from germline, CDR1 is SGHNT and CDR2 is YYREEE (reference sequence). Trimming cost V 4 bases and J 3 bases; bases outside gene matches: 9. The CDR3 is 15 amino acids.

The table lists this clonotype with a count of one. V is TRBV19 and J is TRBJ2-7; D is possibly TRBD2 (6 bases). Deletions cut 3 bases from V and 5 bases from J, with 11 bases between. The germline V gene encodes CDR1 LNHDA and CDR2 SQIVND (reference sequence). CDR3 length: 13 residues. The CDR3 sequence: CASSIGGWDEQYF. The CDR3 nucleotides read TGTGCCAGTAGTATCGGGGGTTGGGACGAGCAGTACTTC.

The CDR3 bases are TGTGCCAGCAGCCAGGGACTGGTTTCCGGTCAGCCCCAGCATTTT. Translation gives CASSQGLVSGQPQHF. The chain uses TRBV4-2 and TRBJ1-5; D is perhaps TRBD1 (5 bases). Deletions cut 3 bases from V and 6 bases from J, with 15 bases between. CDR3 length: 15 amino acids. CDR1 LGHNA and CDR2 YNFKEQ come from the germline V gene.

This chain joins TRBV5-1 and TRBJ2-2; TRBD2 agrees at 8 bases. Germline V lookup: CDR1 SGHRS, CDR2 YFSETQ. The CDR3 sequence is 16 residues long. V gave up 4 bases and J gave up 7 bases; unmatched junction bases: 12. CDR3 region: CASSPTPGGAIGELFF. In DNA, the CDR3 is TGCGCCAGCAGCCCCACCCCCGGGGGGGCCATCGGGGAGCTGTTTTTT.

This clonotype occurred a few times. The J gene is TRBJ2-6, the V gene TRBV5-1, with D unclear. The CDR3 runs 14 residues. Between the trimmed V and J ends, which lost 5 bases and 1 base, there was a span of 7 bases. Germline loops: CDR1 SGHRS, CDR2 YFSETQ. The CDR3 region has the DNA TGCGCCAGCAGTGAGAGGTCTGGGGCCAACGTCCTGACTTTC. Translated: CASSERSGANVLTF.

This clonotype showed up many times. As DNA, the CDR3 is TGTGCCAGCAGTCAGAGTAATAGCAATCAGCCCCAGCATTTT. Amino acids: CASSQSNSNQPQHF. The rearrangement links TRBV6-5 to TRBJ1-5; D unclear. V was trimmed by 5 bases and J by 0 bases, leaving 8 bases between them. The germline gives CDR1 MNHEY, CDR2 SVGAGI. CDR3 length equals 14 residues.

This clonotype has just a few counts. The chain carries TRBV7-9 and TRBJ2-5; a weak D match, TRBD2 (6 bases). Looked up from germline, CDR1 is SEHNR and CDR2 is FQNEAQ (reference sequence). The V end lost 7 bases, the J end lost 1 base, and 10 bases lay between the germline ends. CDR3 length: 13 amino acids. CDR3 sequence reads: CASTRGFQETQYF. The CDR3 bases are TGTGCCAGCACCCGGGGGTTCCAAGAGACCCAGTACTTC.

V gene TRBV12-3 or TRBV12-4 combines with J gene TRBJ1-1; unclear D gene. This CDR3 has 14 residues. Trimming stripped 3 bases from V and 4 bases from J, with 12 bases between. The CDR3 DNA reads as TGTGCCAGCAGTTTGAACAGTCAAGTCACTGAAGCTTTCTTT. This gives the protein CASSLNSQVTEAFF.

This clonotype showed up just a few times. The CDR3 bases are TGTGCCAGCAGCCGGACAGGATCGGGACGGGTCTATGGCTACACCTTC. It is translated as CASSRTGSGRVYGYTF. This sequence joins TRBV3-1 and TRBJ1-2, with TRBD1 matching over 7 bases. The germline CDR1 and CDR2 sequences are LGHDT and YNNKEL (reference sequence). With V trimmed by 4 bases and J by 4 bases, 12 bases remained unmatched. The CDR3 covers 16 residues.

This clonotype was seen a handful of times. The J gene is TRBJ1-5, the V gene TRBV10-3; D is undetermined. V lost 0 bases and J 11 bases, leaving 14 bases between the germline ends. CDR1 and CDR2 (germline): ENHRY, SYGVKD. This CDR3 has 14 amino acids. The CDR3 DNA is TGTGCCATCAGTGAGTCAGGAGGCCAGCTAACCCAGCATTTT. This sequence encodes CAISESGGQLTQHF.

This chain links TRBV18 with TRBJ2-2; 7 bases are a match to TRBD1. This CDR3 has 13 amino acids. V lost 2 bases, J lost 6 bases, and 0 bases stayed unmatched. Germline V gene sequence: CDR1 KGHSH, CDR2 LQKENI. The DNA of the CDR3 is TGTGCCAGCTCACCAGGACAGGCCGGGGAGCTGTTTTTT. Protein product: CASSPGQAGELFF. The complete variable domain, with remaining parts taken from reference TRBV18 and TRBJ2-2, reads NAGVMQNPRHLVRRRGQEARLRCSPMKGHSHVYWYRQLPEEGLKFMVYLQKENIIDESGMPKERFSAEFPKEGPSILRIQQVVRGDSAAYFCASSPGQAGELFFGEGSRLTVL.

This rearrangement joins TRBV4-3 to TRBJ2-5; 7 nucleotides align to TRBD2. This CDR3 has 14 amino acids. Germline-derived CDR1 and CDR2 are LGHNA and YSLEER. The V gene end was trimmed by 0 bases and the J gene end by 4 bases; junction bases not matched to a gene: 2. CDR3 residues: CASSQESSGETQYF. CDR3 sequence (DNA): TGCGCCAGCAGCCAAGAATCTAGCGGAGAGACCCAGTACTTC.

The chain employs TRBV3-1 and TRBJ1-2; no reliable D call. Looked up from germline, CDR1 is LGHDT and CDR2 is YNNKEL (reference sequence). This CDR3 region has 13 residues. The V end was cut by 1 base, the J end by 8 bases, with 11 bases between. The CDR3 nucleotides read TGTGCCAGCAGCCAAGTCTACGCGAGGGGCTACACCTTC. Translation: CASSQVYARGYTF.

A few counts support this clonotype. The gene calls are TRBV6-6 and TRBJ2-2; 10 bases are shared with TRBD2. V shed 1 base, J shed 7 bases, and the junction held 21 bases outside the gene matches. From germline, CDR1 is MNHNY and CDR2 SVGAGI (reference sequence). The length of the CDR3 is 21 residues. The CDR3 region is CASSYLFGQMSGGASNGELFF. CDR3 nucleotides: TGTGCCAGCAGTTACTTGTTCGGACAGATGAGCGGGGGGGCCTCGAACGGGGAGCTGTTTTTT.